This T cell receptor (beta chain) was identified during a study of OX40 agonist ivuxolimab in advanced cancers. In the study overall: Clinicians treated patients with ivuxolimab, an agonistic anti-OX40 (CD134) antibody.

Overall study results and limits: CD8+ T cells averaged more expanded clones than CD4+.

About this clone: Its antigen is currently unknown.

V was shortened by 5 bases and J by 4 bases, with 9 bases between the two germline ends. The CDR3 extends over 13 amino acids. Germline values: CDR1 MNHEY, CDR2 SVGAGI. Here immunoSEQ multiplex PCR was the method, and the copy in TCRdb shows in-frame clones only, minus some. The table lists about 51,000 clones, roughly 90% of them singletons. The clonotype comes from an adult with an advanced solid tumor such as melanoma, head and neck, liver or kidney cancer. Here the sequenced sample was CD4+ or CD8+ T cells sorted from blood, taken in a trial of the OX40 agonist ivuxolimab. The V and J genes are TRBV6-5 and TRBJ2-1, with a possible D match to TRBD2 (5 bases). The CDR3 sequence: CASSKLGYNEQFF. CDR3 bases: TGTGCCAGCAGTAAACTAGGTTACAATGAGCAGTTCTTC.